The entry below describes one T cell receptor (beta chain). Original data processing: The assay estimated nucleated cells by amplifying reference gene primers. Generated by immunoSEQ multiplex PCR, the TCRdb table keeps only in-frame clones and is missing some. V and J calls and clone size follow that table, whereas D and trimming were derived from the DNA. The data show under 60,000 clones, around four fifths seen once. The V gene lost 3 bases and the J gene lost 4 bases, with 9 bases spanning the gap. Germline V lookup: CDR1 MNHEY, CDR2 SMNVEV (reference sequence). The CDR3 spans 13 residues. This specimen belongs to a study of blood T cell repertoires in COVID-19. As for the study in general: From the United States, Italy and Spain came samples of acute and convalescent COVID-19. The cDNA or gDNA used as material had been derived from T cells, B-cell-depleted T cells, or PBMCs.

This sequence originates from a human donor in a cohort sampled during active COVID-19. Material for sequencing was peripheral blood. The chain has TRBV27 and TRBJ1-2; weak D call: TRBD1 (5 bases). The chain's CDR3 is CASSFRGFYGYTF. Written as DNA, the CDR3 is TGTGCCAGCAGTTTTAGGGGCTTCTATGGCTACACCTTC.